This TCR beta chain was recorded in a study of Ad26.COV2.S vaccination and SARS-CoV-2 variants. Using immunoSEQ multiplex PCR, the repertoire was profiled, and TCRdb retains in-frame clones only, with some absent. The sample comprises 300,000 to 400,000 clones, roughly 87% of which are singletons, and about 3.4% rests with the top ten. Treatment of the sample: some 20 received Ad26.COV2.S at low or high dose, single or two shots; 5 received placebo; per-sample allocation not given. The samples were gathered on day 63 after the first injection of vaccine or placebo. As regards this clone: Its antigen is not identified.

Study observations and caveats: Ad26.COV2.S recipients had broader spike-specific TCRs (P = 0.0014).

V trimming: 7 bases; J trimming: 1 base; junction bases outside the gene matches: 9. This CDR3 is built from 15 residues. The V gene's germline CDR1 is LGHNT and CDR2 FRNRAP. The rearrangement joins TRBV12-5 to TRBJ2-5; TRBD1 matches at 7 bases. This TCR was recovered from a person aged 18-60 years who received the Ad26.COV2.S COVID-19 vaccine or a placebo. This specimen was peripheral blood, taken in a trial of Ad26.COV2.S vaccine versus placebo. CDR3 DNA sequence: TGTGCTAGTGCCCCATCCGGGACAGTCCAAGAGACCCAGTACTTC. Protein sequence: CASAPSGTVQETQYF.